These 8 T cell receptor beta chains were all obtained from the same sample, sequenced in a study of T cell repertoires in cytomegalovirus infection. TCRdb recomputed calls from the reads with MiXCR, one row per CDR3 protein. The sample yields approximately 170,000 distinct CDR3 sequences, 17% seen once. Material: CD8+ T cells from PBMCs. The receptors shown here come from a human donor in good health (CMV status not recorded). Some clones in this sample may be carry-over from other donors' samples.

This chain uses TRBV28 with TRBJ2-1; 10 nucleotides line up with TRBD1. The trim removed 6 bases at V and 9 bases at J, leaving 5 bases unmatched. Germline V CDR1 and CDR2: MDHEN, SYDVKM. The CDR3 totals 13 residues. CDR3 loop: CASSPGQGSEQFF. In DNA, the CDR3 is TGTGCCAGCAGCCCGGGACAGGGGAGTGAGCAGTTCTTC. The variable domain in full, with the rest retrieved from reference TRBV28 and TRBJ2-1, is DVKVTQSSRYLVKRTGEKVFLECVQDMDHENMFWYRQDPGLGLRLIYFSYDVKMKEKGDIPEGYSVSREKKERFSLILESASTNQTSMYLCASSPGQGSEQFFGPGTRLTVL.

The gene calls are TRBV14 and TRBJ2-7; D call uncertain. Trimming removed 0 bases from V and 7 bases from J, with 10 bases in between. Germline V lookup: CDR1 SGHDN, CDR2 FVKESK. This CDR3 contains 13 residues. The CDR3 spells CASSQELTWEQYF. CDR3 sequence (DNA): TGTGCCAGCAGCCAAGAGCTGACTTGGGAGCAGTACTTC.

The rearrangement links TRBV7-9 to TRBJ1-2, with a weak D call TRBD1 (5 bases). Trimming shortened V by 5 bases and J by 1 base, and 14 bases separated the two germline ends. The CDR3 runs to 15 residues. The V gene's germline CDR1 is SEHNR and CDR2 FQNEAQ (reference sequence). The CDR3 protein is CASSEGTANNYGYTF. CDR3 bases: TGTGCCAGCAGCGAAGGGACCGCAAATAACTATGGCTACACCTTC.

This clonotype is labeled as medium-sized. The rearrangement links TRBV7-2 to TRBJ1-6, with D perhaps matching TRBD1 (5 bases). Germline V lookup: CDR1 SGHTA, CDR2 FQGNSA. V was clipped by 3 bases and J by 0 bases, with 21 bases between them. CDR3 length: 20 residues. The DNA for the CDR3 is TGTGCCAGCAGCTTGGGGCTGGGGACTCACTCCAGCTCCTATAATTCACCCCTCCACTTT. It codes for CASSLGLGTHSSSYNSPLHF.

The chain uses TRBV14 and TRBJ2-1; D is unclear. Germline lookup yields CDR1 SGHDN and CDR2 FVKESK. The CDR3 covers 19 residues. V lost 0 bases and J lost 8, with 26 bases in between. The chain's CDR3 is CASSQEILRTAVGSDEQFF. The CDR3, as DNA: TGTGCCAGCAGCCAAGAGATACTACGGACGGCGGTGGGATCGGATGAGCAGTTCTTC.

The chain is built from TRBV6-2 or TRBV6-3 and TRBJ1-5; D uncertain. The CDR3 runs to 13 residues. Germline CDR1 MNHEY, CDR2 SVGEGT. Deletions cut 2 bases from V and 4 bases from J, with 6 bases between. The CDR3 DNA is TGTGCCAGCAGTTACCCGGGGAATCAGCCCCAGCATTTT. This translates into CASSYPGNQPQHF.

On this clonotype itself: The CDR3 does not close with the conserved phenylalanine or tryptophan, likely indicating a read error. The rearrangement links TRBV7-9 to TRBJ2-2; a possible D gene is TRBD1 (5 bases). Germline values: CDR1 SEHNR, CDR2 FQNEAQ (reference sequence). Trimming left V 4 bases short and J 3 bases short, with 12 bases between. The CDR3 is 15 residues long. The CDR3 protein is CASSSKDKHTGELFY. The CDR3 coding sequence is TGTGCCAGCAGCTCAAAGGACAAGCACACCGGGGAGCTGTTTTAT.

This clonotype was counted between two and nine times. This chain connects TRBV6-2 or TRBV6-3 to TRBJ2-7; D perhaps matches TRBD2 (5 bases). V gave up 5 bases and J gave up 4 bases, with 15 bases separating them. The CDR3 contains 14 residues. Germline CDR1 MNHEY, CDR2 SVGEGT. DNA of the CDR3: TGTGCCAGCAGTGCCCGGGGAGTGGGTTACGAGCAGTACTTC. Translated, it gives CASSARGVGYEQYF.